Listed here are 12 T cell receptor beta chains from one sample, sequenced in a study of blood T cells in healthy people across ages. PCR was performed a second time for about 6 to 11 cycles using a sample-barcoded 5' primer and a J-beta primer mix. TCRdb redid the calling of the 5' RACE reads with MiXCR, one entry per CDR3 protein. The sample carries 790,000 or so distinct CDR3 sequences, about 47% recorded once. Sequencing was carried out using blood. The receptors derive from a man older than 75 in good health.

The sample holds a few counts of this clonotype. This sequence joins TRBV6-5 and TRBJ2-7; 8 bases map to TRBD1. The V gene's germline CDR1 is MNHEY and CDR2 SVGAGI. V lost 6 bases, J lost 1 base, and 8 bases stayed unmatched. The CDR3 runs 15 residues. The CDR3 spells CASRNNRGNSYEQYF. In DNA, the CDR3 is TGTGCCAGCAGAAATAACAGGGGGAATTCCTACGAGCAGTACTTC.

The chain links TRBV27 to TRBJ2-1; D is possibly TRBD2 (6 bases). Between the trimmed V and J ends, which lost 6 bases and 4 bases, there was a span of 10 bases. The CDR3 has 13 residues. CDR1 MNHEY and CDR2 SMNVEV come from the germline V gene (reference sequence). CDR3 nucleotide sequence: TGTGCCAGCAGGGGGGGACTGTACAATGAGCAGTTCTTC. This encodes CASRGGLYNEQFF.

The chain links TRBV30 to TRBJ2-7; D uncertain. V was pared by 0 bases and J by 2 bases, with 17 bases between. Germline assignment: CDR1 GTSNPN and CDR2 SVGIG (reference sequence). The CDR3 consists of 16 residues. The chain's CDR3 is CAWSVSAPGKAYEQYF. Written as DNA, the CDR3 is TGTGCCTGGAGTGTATCAGCCCCGGGCAAAGCCTACGAGCAGTACTTC.

This chain joins TRBV4-3 and TRBJ1-4, with D perhaps matching TRBD1 (6 bases). The CDR3 has 17 residues. CDR1 is LGHNA, CDR2 YSLEER, per germline. V was trimmed by 7 bases and J by 6 bases, leaving 24 bases between them. The DNA of the CDR3 is TGCGCCAGCATCCCCATGTTCCAGGGGCTTGGGCATGAAAAACTGTTTTTT. This translates into CASIPMFQGLGHEKLFF.

V and J are TRBV5-1 and TRBJ2-3; D is unresolved. This CDR3 contains 15 residues. Germline V CDR1 and CDR2: SGHRS, YFSETQ. Trimming took off 0 bases at V and 2 bases at J, with 10 bases between the two ends. The CDR3: CASSLGITDTDTQYF. CDR3 in DNA: TGCGCCAGCAGCTTGGGGATTACAGACACAGATACGCAGTATTTT.

This clonotype was counted only a few times. The rearrangement joins TRBV7-9 to TRBJ2-1; D call uncertain. Germline V gene data show CDR1 as SEHNR and CDR2 as FQNEAQ (reference sequence). Trimming pared 5 bases from V and 9 bases from J, leaving 14 bases between. This CDR3 is 13 amino acids long. The CDR3 DNA is TGTGCCAGCAGCGCCACCGTTGACTCTGAGCAGTTCTTC. This translates into CASSATVDSEQFF.

The chain couples TRBV28 to TRBJ2-1; TRBD2 aligns across 7 bases. Looked up from germline, CDR1 is MDHEN and CDR2 is SYDVKM. The CDR3 covers 14 residues. V gave up 5 bases and J gave up 8 bases; unmatched junction bases: 9. The DNA of the CDR3 is TGTGCCAGCAGTGCCAACTGGGAGGGCGATGAGCAGTTCTTC. Amino acid sequence: CASSANWEGDEQFF.

This clonotype was recorded at least ten times. The rearrangement joins TRBV5-1 to TRBJ2-7; 13 bases fit TRBD2. Looked up from germline, CDR1 is SGHRS and CDR2 is YFSETQ. V lost 4 bases and J lost 4; bases outside the gene matches: 8. CDR3 length equals 16 residues. The CDR3 DNA reads TGCGCCAGCAGCCCCGGGACTAGCGGGATACCTTACGAGCAGTACTTC. Residues: CASSPGTSGIPYEQYF. Supplemented by reference TRBV5-1 and TRBJ2-7, the full variable domain reads KAGVTQTPRYLIKTRGQQVTLSCSPISGHRSVSWYQQTPGQGLQFLFEYFSETQRNKGNFPGRFSGRQFSNSRSEMNVSTLELGDSALYLCASSPGTSGIPYEQYFGPGTRLTVT.

This clonotype was detected only a few times. Being one base from a much bigger clone, this may be a read error. The rearrangement links TRBV6-2 or TRBV6-3 to TRBJ2-1; possible D gene TRBD2, 6 bases. The J call may not be correct, given that the DNA end is closer to TRBJ2-7. The germline V gene has CDR1 MNHEY and CDR2 SVGEGT. CDR3 size: 16 residues. In DNA, the CDR3 is TGTGCCAGCAGCTACATAACCGGACTAACATACAATGAGCAGTACTTC. Protein product: CASSYITGLTYNEQYF.

The chain is built from TRBV27 and TRBJ2-1, with a tentative D call TRBD2 (5 bases). The V gene's germline CDR1 is MNHEY and CDR2 SMNVEV (reference sequence). The CDR3 has 14 amino acids. V gave up 3 bases and J gave up 13 bases, with 19 bases separating them. The CDR3 sequence is CASSLRQHGETQFF. The CDR3 coding sequence is TGTGCCAGCAGTTTGCGTCAACACGGGGAGACCCAGTTCTTC.

Only a few counts were recorded for this clonotype. The V call is TRBV28, the J call TRBJ2-1; D gene ambiguous. The germline V gene encodes CDR1 MDHEN and CDR2 SYDVKM. This CDR3 is 15 amino acids long. V dropped 5 bases and J dropped 5 bases, with 16 bases sitting between them. CDR3 in amino acids: CASSTEWEAHNEQFF. The CDR3 DNA is TGTGCCAGCAGTACAGAGTGGGAAGCCCACAATGAGCAGTTCTTC.

V and J are TRBV7-2 and TRBJ2-7, with 12 bases identical to TRBD2. The ends lost 6 bases at V and 4 bases at J; junction bases unmatched: 7. The length of the CDR3 is 15 residues. CDR1 is SGHTA, CDR2 FQGNSA, per germline. The CDR3 nucleotides read TGTGCCAGCAGGCCCTCACTAGCGGGAGGTTACGAGCAGTACTTC. This sequence encodes CASRPSLAGGYEQYF.